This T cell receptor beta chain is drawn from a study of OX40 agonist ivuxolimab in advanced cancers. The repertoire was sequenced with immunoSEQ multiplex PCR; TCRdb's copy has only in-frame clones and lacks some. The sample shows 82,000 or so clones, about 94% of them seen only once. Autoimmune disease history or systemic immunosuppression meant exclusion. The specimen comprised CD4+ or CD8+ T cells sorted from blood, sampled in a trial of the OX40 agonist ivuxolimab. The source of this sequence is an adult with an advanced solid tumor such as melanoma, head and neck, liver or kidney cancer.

The CDR3 here is CASSQGTGATYEQYF. The CDR3 bases are TGCGCCAGCAGCCAAGGGACAGGGGCAACCTACGAGCAGTACTTC. The rearrangement joins TRBV4-1 to TRBJ2-7; TRBD1 matches 9 bases. The germline V gene encodes CDR1 MGHRA and CDR2 YSYEKL. V shed 1 base and J 2 bases; nucleotides not matched to a gene: 3. The CDR3 has 15 residues.